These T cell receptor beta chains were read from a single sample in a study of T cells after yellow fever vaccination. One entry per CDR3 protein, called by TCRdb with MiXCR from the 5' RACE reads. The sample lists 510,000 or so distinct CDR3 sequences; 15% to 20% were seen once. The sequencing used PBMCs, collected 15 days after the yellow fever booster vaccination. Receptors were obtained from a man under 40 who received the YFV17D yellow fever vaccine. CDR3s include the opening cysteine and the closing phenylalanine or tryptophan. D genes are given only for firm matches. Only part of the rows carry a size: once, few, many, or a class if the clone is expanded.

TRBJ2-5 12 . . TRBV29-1 TGCAGCGTTGATACCGGGTTGGAGACCCAGTACTTC CSVDTGLETQYF
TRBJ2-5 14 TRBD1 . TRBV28 TGTGCCAGCAGTTGGACAGGGGGAATTGGGACCCAGTACTTC CASSWTGGIGTQYF
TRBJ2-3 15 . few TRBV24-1 TGTGCCACCAGTTCCGGGCTCAGGGGTGGAATTGCGCAGTATTTT CATSSGLRGGIAQYF
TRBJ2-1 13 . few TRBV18 TGTGCCAGCTCCGCTGGGGTAGCCGTTGAGCAGTTCTTC CASSAGVAVEQFF
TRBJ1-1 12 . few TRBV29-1 TGCAGCGTTGATCAGAAGAACACTGAAGCTTTCTTT CSVDQKNTEAFF
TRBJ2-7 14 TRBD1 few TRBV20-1 TGCAGTGCTAGAGGGGGGGACAGGGTCTACGAGCAGTACTTC CSARGGDRVYEQYF
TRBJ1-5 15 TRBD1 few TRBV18 TGTGCCAGCTCACCACCGGGACAGGGCAATCAGCCCCAGCATTTT CASSPPGQGNQPQHF
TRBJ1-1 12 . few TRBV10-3 TGTGCCATCAGCCGTCCGGGTGAAGAAGCTTTCTTT CAISRPGEEAFF
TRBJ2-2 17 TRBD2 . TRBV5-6 TGTGCCAGCAGCTCAAGATTAGCGGGAGGGCCCACCGGGGAGCTGTTTTTT CASSSRLAGGPTGELFF
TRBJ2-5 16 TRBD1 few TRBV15 TGTGCCACCAGCAGAGGGACCGGGACAGTGGAGGAGACCCAGTACTTC CATSRGTGTVEETQYF
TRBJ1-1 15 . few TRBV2 TGTGCCAGCAGTGAAATCTTGGAAGGGTACACTGAAGCTTTCTTT CASSEILEGYTEAFF
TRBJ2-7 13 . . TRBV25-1 TGTGCCAGCAGTGAGGCTCAGGGGTACGAGCAGTACTTC CASSEAQGYEQYF
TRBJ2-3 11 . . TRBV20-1 TGCAGTAGTGGGCGGATAGATACGCAGTATTTT CSSGRIDTQYF
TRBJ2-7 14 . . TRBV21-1 TGTGCCAGCAGCAATTATGCGGGACCCTACGAGCAGTACTTC CASSNYAGPYEQYF
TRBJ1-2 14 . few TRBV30 TGTGCCTGGAGCCATCTTGGGGAGAACTATGGCTACACCTTC CAWSHLGENYGYTF
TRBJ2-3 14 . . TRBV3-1 TGTGCCAGCAGCCAAGATAGGGCGGGAGATACGCAGTATTTT CASSQDRAGDTQYF
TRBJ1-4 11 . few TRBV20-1 TGCAGTGCTGAGAGTCGGGAAAAACTGTTTTTT CSAESREKLFF
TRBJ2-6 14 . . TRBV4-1 TGCGCCAGCAGCCAAGTTACTGGGGCCAACGTCCTGACTTTC CASSQVTGANVLTF
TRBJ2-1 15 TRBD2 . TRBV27 TGTGCCAGCTCCCGGGAGGCCAACTCCTACAATGAGCAGTTCTTC CASSREANSYNEQFF
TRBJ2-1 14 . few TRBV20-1 TGCAGTGCTAGAGTTAGGGTAGCTAGGACTGAGCAGTTCTTC CSARVRVARTEQFF
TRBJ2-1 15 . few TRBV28 TGTGCCAGCAGTTTAGCCAGGGGGGTATACAATGAGCAGTTCTTC CASSLARGVYNEQFF
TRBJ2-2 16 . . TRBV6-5 TGTGCCAGCAGTTACTCCCCTGTTGCGAACACCGGGGAGCTGTTTTTT CASSYSPVANTGELFF
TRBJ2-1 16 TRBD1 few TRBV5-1 TGCGCCAGCTCAGTCTTCAGGGACAGGGGTAGCTATGAGCAGTTCTTC CASSVFRDRGSYEQFF
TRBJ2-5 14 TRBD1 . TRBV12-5 TGTGCTAGTGGTCAGGGACAGGCCCAAGAGACCCAGTACTTC CASGQGQAQETQYF
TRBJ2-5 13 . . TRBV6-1 TGTGCCAGCAGTCCGGGACCGGCCATGGCCCAGTACTTC CASSPGPAMAQYF
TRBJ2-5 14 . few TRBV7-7 TGTGCTAGCAGCTTAGGGGCAGTCCAAGAGACCCAGTACTTC CASSLGAVQETQYF
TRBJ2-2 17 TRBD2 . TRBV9 TGTGCCAGCAGCGATGGACTAGCGGGAGTAGAAACCGGGGAGCTGTTTTTT CASSDGLAGVETGELFF
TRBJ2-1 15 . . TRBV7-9 TGTGCCAGCAGCTTAGCTGGCAGCCCCTACAATGAGCAGTTCTTC CASSLAGSPYNEQFF
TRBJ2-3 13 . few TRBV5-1 TGCGCCAGCAGTACCCAAGAAACAGATACGCAGTATTTT CASSTQETDTQYF
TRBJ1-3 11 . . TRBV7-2 TGTGCCAGCAGCCTGTCGAACACCATATATTTT CASSLSNTIYF
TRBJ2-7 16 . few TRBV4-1 TGCGCCAGCAGCCAAGGTCGCGGCACGTCAAACTACGAGCAGTACTTC CASSQGRGTSNYEQYF
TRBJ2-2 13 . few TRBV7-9 TGTGCCAGCAGCTTCCGAGGGACCGGGGAGCTGTTTTTT CASSFRGTGELFF
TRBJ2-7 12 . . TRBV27 TGTGCCAGCAGTCCCGATTACGCAGTTGAGTACTTC CASSPDYAVEYF
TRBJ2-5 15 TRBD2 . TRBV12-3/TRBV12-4 TGTGCCACCCAACCGAGCGGGAGATCCGGGGAGACCCAGTACTTC CATQPSGRSGETQYF
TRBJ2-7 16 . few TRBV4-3 TGCGCCAGCAGCTCCTCGTCCCGGGGGCGGATCTACGAGCAGTACTTC CASSSSSRGRIYEQYF
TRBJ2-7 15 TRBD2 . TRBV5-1 TGCGCCAGCAGCTCTGTCCTAGCGGGAGCCTACGAGCAGTACTTC CASSSVLAGAYEQYF
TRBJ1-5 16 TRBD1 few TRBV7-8 TGTGCCAGCAGCCCCTTACAGGGGGGTAGCAATCAGCCCCAGCATTTT CASSPLQGGSNQPQHF